These T cell receptor beta chains were read from a single sample in a study of cytomegalovirus exposure and HLA in healthy donors. The table came from immunoSEQ multiplex PCR; TCRdb's copy has only in-frame clones and leaves some out. The profile shows about 140,000 clones, roughly 73% of them singletons. Sequencing input: PBMCs. The receptors derive from a man aged 35-49 years in good health and CMV-seronegative. The CDR3 runs from the conserved cysteine through the conserved F or W. A D gene is named only where the DNA matches it firmly. Clone size appears in some rows only: once, few, many, or a class for an expanded clone.

clone_size j_call d_call v_call cdr3_nt cdr3_aa
few TRBJ1-1 . TRBV9 TGTGCCAGCAGCGTAGCTGGAGGGAGGAACACTGAAGCTTTCTTT CASSVAGGRNTEAFF
. TRBJ2-3 TRBD1 TRBV7-9 TGTGCCAGCAGCTCGGCCGGGGGGACAGGGTCAGCAGATACGCAGTATTTT CASSSAGGTGSADTQYF
. TRBJ1-5 . TRBV4-1 TGCGCCAGCAGCCAAGGCAGGGACAATCAGCCCCAGCATTTT CASSQGRDNQPQHF
. TRBJ1-1 TRBD1 TRBV6-1 TGTGCCAGCAGTGAAAAGGAGAGGACAGGTCGTCAGAACACTGAAGCTTTCTTT CASSEKERTGRQNTEAFF
. TRBJ1-1 . TRBV7-8 TGTGCCAGCAGCCAGGACATACCTGAAGCTTTCTTT CASSQDIPEAFF
. TRBJ2-3 TRBD2 TRBV7-3 TGTGCCAGCAGCGGCGGGACTAGCCGCGTAGATACGCAGTATTTT CASSGGTSRVDTQYF
few TRBJ1-2 . TRBV11-2 TGTGCCAGCAGCTCCGCCAGGGCCTATGGCTACACCTTC CASSSARAYGYTF
. TRBJ2-1 . TRBV2 TGTGCCAGCAGTCCCGTTAGGGCTAGCGAGCAGCAGTTCTTC CASSPVRASEQQFF
few TRBJ1-1 TRBD1 TRBV5-4 TGTGCCAGCAGCTTGGCCCGGCAGGGGGTGGAAGCTTTCTTT CASSLARQGVEAFF
. TRBJ1-6 . TRBV2 TGTGCCAGCAGATTAGGACAGAATAATTCACCCCTCCACTTT CASRLGQNNSPLHF
. TRBJ2-7 . TRBV7-6 TGTGCCAGCAGCTCCGAATCGGACAGTTCCTACGAGCAGTACTTC CASSSESDSSYEQYF
. TRBJ1-3 . TRBV5-4 TGTGCCAGCAGCTTCGACAGGAACTCTGGAAACACCATATATTTT CASSFDRNSGNTIYF
once TRBJ2-5 . TRBV6-5 TGTGCCAGCAGGCGGGCGGGGACTCAAGAGACCCAGTACTTC CASRRAGTQETQYF
. TRBJ2-2 TRBD1 TRBV18 TGTGCCAGCTCACCACCGGGACAGGGGAACACCGGGGAGCTGTTTTTT CASSPPGQGNTGELFF
. TRBJ2-3 . TRBV19 TGTGCCAGTAGTATCCCCGGGAAACCCGTCACAGATACGCAGTATTTT CASSIPGKPVTDTQYF
. TRBJ1-6 . TRBV5-1 TGCGCCAGCAGCCCCCACTCAGGGGTTTGGGATTCACCCCTCCACTTT CASSPHSGVWDSPLHF
. TRBJ2-3 TRBD2 TRBV5-1 TGCGCCAGCAGCCTGACTAGCGGGACTTATACGCAGTATTTT CASSLTSGTYTQYF
. TRBJ1-1 . TRBV7-8 TGTGCCAGCAGCCGGGGGAGTGGGATCACTGAAGCTTTCTTT CASSRGSGITEAFF
. TRBJ2-5 TRBD1 TRBV6-5 TGTGCCAGCAGTGCAGGGGGCGAAACCCAGTACTTC CASSAGGETQYF
few TRBJ1-1 . TRBV5-1 TGCGCCAGCAGCTTGGACAATCTGATGAACACTGAAGCTTTCTTT CASSLDNLMNTEAFF
. TRBJ1-5 . TRBV13 TGTGCCAGCAGCTTAAGGGGTCTGATTAATCAGCCCCAGCATTTT CASSLRGLINQPQHF
. TRBJ2-7 TRBD1 TRBV7-9 TGTGCCAGCAGCCTCGGGACAGTTCTATTTCCGGACGAGCAGTACTTC CASSLGTVLFPDEQYF
few TRBJ2-7 TRBD2 TRBV18 TGTGCCAGCTCACCACCGGGGAGCGGGGGGGCCTACGAGCAGTACTTC CASSPPGSGGAYEQYF
. TRBJ1-1 . TRBV7-9 TGTGCCAGCAGCTTACTATCGGGGGGCCCGAACACTGAAGCTTTCTTT CASSLLSGGPNTEAFF
. TRBJ1-5 TRBD1 TRBV5-1 TGCGCCAGCAGCTTGGTAGGGGGCGCGGATCAGCCCCAGCATTTT CASSLVGGADQPQHF
. TRBJ1-5 . TRBV7-9 TGTGCCAGCAGCTCACGCGGCGCGAGTAATCAGCCCCAGCATTTT CASSSRGASNQPQHF
few TRBJ2-7 TRBD1 TRBV9 TGTGCCAGCAGCGTACAGGGGGTCCCCTACGAGCAGTACTTC CASSVQGVPYEQYF
. TRBJ2-5 TRBD1 TRBV10-1 TGCGCCAGCAGTCCGGGACAGATGGCGGAGACCCAGTACTTC CASSPGQMAETQYF
. TRBJ2-1 TRBD2 TRBV19 TGTGCCAGTAGTTTACTAGCGGGGCCTGGGAATGAGCAGTTCTTC CASSLLAGPGNEQFF
few TRBJ1-5 . TRBV5-8 TGTGCCAGCAGCTTAGGGGTTCAGCCCCAGCATTTT CASSLGVQPQHF
few TRBJ2-1 TRBD1 TRBV5-1 TGCGCCAGCAGCTTAGGGGGACAGCACAATGAGCAGTTCTTC CASSLGGQHNEQFF
once TRBJ1-5 TRBD1 TRBV30 TGTGCCTGGAGTGCCCTAGGGACAGGGATGCATCAGCCCCAGCATTTT CAWSALGTGMHQPQHF
. TRBJ2-3 TRBD1 TRBV5-1 TGCGCCAGCAGCAGTGACAGGGCAGATACGCAGTATTTT CASSSDRADTQYF
. TRBJ2-5 TRBD1 TRBV2 TGTGCCAGCATCGACCCCCGGGACAGATATCCGGAGACCCAGTACTTC CASIDPRDRYPETQYF
. TRBJ2-7 . TRBV20-1 TGCAGTGCTAGGCCTACCTACGAGCAGTACTTC CSARPTYEQYF
. TRBJ2-3 . TRBV5-4 TGTGCCAGCAGCACAGGGTCACATAGCGCAGATACGCTGTATTTT CASSTGSHSADTLYF
few TRBJ1-3 TRBD1 TRBV5-1 TGCGCCAGCAGCACGACAGGGTTGAGCTCTGGAAACACCATATATTTT CASSTTGLSSGNTIYF
. TRBJ2-2 TRBD1 TRBV5-1 TGCGCCAGCAGCTTGATGGACAGGGGGGCCGGGGAGCTGTTTTTT CASSLMDRGAGELFF